Below, 13 T cell receptor beta chains from the same sample are listed, as sequenced in a study of control samples from healthy donors and cancer patients. Clones were sequenced by immunoSEQ multiplex PCR, and TCRdb holds only the in-frame ones, with some missing. The table lists roughly 100,000 clones, more than 85% of them singletons. Source material: blood. These receptor sequences come from a woman in her twenties or thirties in good health.

The rearrangement links TRBV2 to TRBJ1-2; TRBD1 might be the D (5 bases). Trimming left V 2 bases short and J 8 bases short, with 18 bases between. Germline CDR1 reads SNHLY; CDR2 reads FYNNEI. The CDR3 contains 15 residues. The CDR3 bases are TGTGCCAGCAGTGAAATAGGGGACCCTCGGAAAGGCTACACCTTC. Translation gives CASSEIGDPRKGYTF.

This sequence joins TRBV10-2 and TRBJ2-2, with 7 nucleotides matching TRBD1. The CDR3 is made up of 16 amino acids. V trimming: 6 bases; J trimming: 0 bases; junction bases outside the gene matches: 7. Per the germline V gene, CDR1 is WSHSY and CDR2 is SAAADI. Here the CDR3 DNA reads TGCGCCAGCAGGGTTGCCGGGACAGCGAACACCGGGGAGCTGTTTTTT. The encoded protein is CASRVAGTANTGELFF.

The chain is built from TRBV5-1 and TRBJ2-7; D remains unclear. This CDR3 contains 13 residues. V was trimmed by 2 bases and J by 1 base, leaving 7 bases between them. The germline V gene encodes CDR1 SGHRS and CDR2 YFSETQ. Written as DNA, the CDR3 is TGCGCCAGCAGCTTTCAGCAGTCCTACGAGCAGTACTTC. This gives the protein CASSFQQSYEQYF.

The CDR3 reads CASSAHSRTPRPQHF. CDR3 nucleotide sequence: TGTGCCAGCAGCGCGCATTCTAGGACACCCAGGCCCCAGCATTTT. The chain has TRBV7-2 and TRBJ1-5; D might be TRBD1 (5 bases). Trimming left V 5 bases short and J 9 bases short, with 20 bases between. CDR1 and CDR2 (germline): SGHTA, FQGNSA. The length of the CDR3 is 15 residues.

To note about this clone: Its ends do not fully match the called genes, so a read error is possible. The chain is built from TRBV11-2 and TRBJ2-7; the D gene is possibly TRBD1 (7 bases). CDR1 is SGHAT and CDR2 is FQNNGV in the germline V gene. This CDR3 is 16 amino acids long. In nucleotides, the CDR3 is TGTGCCAGCAGCCTAGAAGGAGGGGGCGCAAGGTACGAGCAGTACTTC. The encoded protein is CASSLEGGGARYEQYF.

J is TRBJ1-6 and V is TRBV28; TRBD1 is a possible D gene (6 bases). V was pared by 1 base and J by 1 base, with 14 bases between. The CDR3 runs to 18 residues. Per germline, CDR1 MDHEN and CDR2 SYDVKM. The CDR3 bases are TGTGCCAGCAGTTTATCGGCAGGGGTAGGGTCCTATAATTCACCCCTCCACTTT. Residues: CASSLSAGVGSYNSPLHF.

V usage is TRBV15 and J usage is TRBJ1-2; 7 nucleotides align to TRBD1. Germline CDR1 and CDR2: LNHNV and YYDKDF (reference sequence). The CDR3 spans 15 residues. Losses at the gene ends were 7 bases for V and 1 base for J; bases not matched to a gene: 9. CDR3 bases: TGTGCCACCACTCCTAAGGGGGCGGGTAACTATGGCTACACCTTC. Amino acids: CATTPKGAGNYGYTF.

This chain links TRBV6-5 with TRBJ1-2; TRBD1 matches at 7 bases. Germline CDR1 and CDR2: MNHEY and SVGAGI. The CDR3 loop spans 14 amino acids. Trimming removed 7 bases from V and 7 bases from J; junction bases left unmatched: 12. The CDR3 nucleotides are TGTGCCAGCAAAGCGACAGGGCAGTTGTCTGGCTACACCTTC. Its translation is CASKATGQLSGYTF.

On this clone: Distinct nucleotide sequences in the sample also encode this CDR3. The chain joins TRBV29-1 to TRBJ1-1; possibly TRBD1 for D (5 bases). The CDR3 is made up of 12 amino acids. V lost 4 bases and J lost 0, with 6 bases in between. Germline lookup yields CDR1 SQVTM and CDR2 ANQGSEA. CDR3 coding DNA: TGCAGCGTTGGGGGGGTGAACACTGAAGCTTTCTTT. Translated: CSVGGVNTEAFF.

In its sample, this clone was seen once. The V gene is TRBV14, the J gene TRBJ1-2; D uncertain. The germline V gene has CDR1 SGHDN and CDR2 FVKESK. V gave up 4 bases and J gave up 4 bases, with 16 bases separating them. There are 15 residues in the CDR3. CDR3 region: CASSPTGSGIYGYTF. DNA for the CDR3: TGTGCCAGCAGCCCAACCGGGTCCGGGATCTATGGCTACACCTTC.

This chain uses TRBV5-1 with TRBJ2-2; TRBD1 or TRBD2 may be the D gene (5 bases each). Trimming left V 0 bases short and J 5 bases short, with 14 bases between. Germline lookup yields CDR1 SGHRS and CDR2 YFSETQ. This CDR3 comprises 16 residues. This CDR3 reads CASSLVGVGRTGELFF. CDR3 nucleotides: TGCGCCAGCAGCTTGGTGGGGGTAGGAAGGACCGGGGAGCTGTTTTTT.

The chain has TRBV7-2 and TRBJ2-1, with a weak D call TRBD2 (5 bases). Trimming removed 8 bases at V and 12 bases at J, with 20 bases between. The V gene's germline CDR1 is SGHTA and CDR2 FQGNSA. The CDR3 totals 13 residues. This CDR3 reads CASGSDYAARQFF. CDR3 nucleotide sequence: TGTGCCAGCGGGTCCGACTACGCGGCCCGGCAGTTCTTC.

This clone was recorded only once. The chain employs TRBV27 and TRBJ1-4; D is undetermined. CDR1 and CDR2 from the germline V gene are MNHEY and SMNVEV (reference sequence). V shed 6 bases and J shed 6 bases, with 17 bases lying between them. The length of the CDR3 is 15 residues. The CDR3 sequence is CASRSSGVPHEKLFF. The CDR3 region has the DNA TGTGCCAGCAGGTCCTCCGGGGTCCCCCATGAAAAACTGTTTTTT.